This TCR beta chain was profiled in a study of T cell repertoires in cytomegalovirus infection. About the study: From public TCR beta signatures came an indication of both CMV infection and matching HLA type.

Trimming shortened V by 5 bases and J by 3 bases, and 15 bases separated the two germline ends. Germline-derived CDR1 and CDR2 are SGHTA and FQGTGA. This CDR3 has 15 amino acids. This clonotype has more than one count but fewer than ten. The target antigen is unknown. Overall study results and limits: Adding up the frequency of public TCR beta families identified people who carried CMV plus the relevant HLA. There were HLA-C-restricted CMV-specific TCR beta clonotypes dominating the ex vivo response.

In TCRdb, the reads were re-called with MiXCR into one record per CDR3 protein. The table shows some 180,000 distinct CDR3 sequences, with roughly a sixth occurring only once. The sequence derives from a human donor in good health (CMV status not recorded). Some clones in this sample may be carry-over from other donors' samples. The rearrangement links TRBV7-3 to TRBJ2-3; weak D call: TRBD2 (5 bases). The sequenced sample consisted of CD8+ T cells from PBMCs. The CDR3 sequence is CASSPPEGPTDTQYF. The CDR3 coding sequence is TGTGCCAGCAGCCCCCCAGAGGGTCCGACAGATACGCAGTATTTT.